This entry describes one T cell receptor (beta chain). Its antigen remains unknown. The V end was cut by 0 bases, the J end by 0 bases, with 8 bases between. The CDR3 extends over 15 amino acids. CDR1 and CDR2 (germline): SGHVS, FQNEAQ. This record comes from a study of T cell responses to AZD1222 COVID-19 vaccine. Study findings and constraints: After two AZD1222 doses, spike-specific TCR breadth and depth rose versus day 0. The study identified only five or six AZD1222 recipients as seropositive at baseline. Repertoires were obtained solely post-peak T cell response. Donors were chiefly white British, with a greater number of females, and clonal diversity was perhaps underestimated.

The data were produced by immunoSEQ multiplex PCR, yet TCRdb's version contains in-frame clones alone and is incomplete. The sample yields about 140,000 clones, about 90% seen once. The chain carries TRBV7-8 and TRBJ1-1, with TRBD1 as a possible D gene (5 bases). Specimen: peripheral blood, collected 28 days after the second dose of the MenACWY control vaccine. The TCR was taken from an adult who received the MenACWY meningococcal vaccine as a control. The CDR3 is CASSLAGRMNTEAFF. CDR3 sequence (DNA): TGTGCCAGCAGCTTAGCGGGACGGATGAACACTGAAGCTTTCTTT.